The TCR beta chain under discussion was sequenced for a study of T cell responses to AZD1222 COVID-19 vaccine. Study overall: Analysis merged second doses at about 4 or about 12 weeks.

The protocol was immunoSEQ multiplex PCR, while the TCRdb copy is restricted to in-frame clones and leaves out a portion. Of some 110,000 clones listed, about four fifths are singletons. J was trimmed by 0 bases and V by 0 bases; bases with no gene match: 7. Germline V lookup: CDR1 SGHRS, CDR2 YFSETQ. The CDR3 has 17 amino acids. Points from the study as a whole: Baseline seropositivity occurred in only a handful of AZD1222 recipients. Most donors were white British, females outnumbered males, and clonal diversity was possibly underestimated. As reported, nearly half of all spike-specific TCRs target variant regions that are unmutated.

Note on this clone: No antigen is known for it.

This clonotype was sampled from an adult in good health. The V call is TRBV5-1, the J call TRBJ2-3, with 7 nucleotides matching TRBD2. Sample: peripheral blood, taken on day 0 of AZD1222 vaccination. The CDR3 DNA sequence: TGCGCCAGCAGCTTGGCCGGCTTGCGGGAGAGCACAGATACGCAGTATTTT. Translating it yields CASSLAGLRESTDTQYF.